This T cell receptor (beta chain) came from a study of T-cell memory formation after mild COVID-19. Researchers used 5'RACE with constant-segment primers to make TCR alpha and TCR beta cDNA libraries that carry sample barcodes and UMIs. From the 5' RACE reads, TCRdb called clonotypes with MiXCR, one entry per CDR3 protein. The profile covers about 350,000 distinct CDR3 sequences, with less than 25% appearing a single time and roughly 21% taken by the ten largest. The table lists this clonotype with a few counts. What it binds is unknown. The germline CDR1 and CDR2 sequences are MRHNA and SNTAGT. This CDR3 comprises 15 residues. V trimming: 6 bases; J trimming: 2 bases; junction bases outside the gene matches: 10. Study conclusions and caveats: Pre-infection memory held some responding clones, suggesting pre-existing cross-reactive T cells responded. Those CD4+ clones that contracted were mainly in CM and EM (CD8+ ones in EMRA). CD4/CD8 balance held among clones contracting day 15 to 85, and later expanders leaned CD4+.

The receptor was isolated from a man aged 18 to 30 who had mild COVID-19 (a few samples of this study predate the infection). Cell type and time point are not known. Source material: PBMCs or a T cell subset sorted from them (not recorded which). This chain uses TRBV6-4 with TRBJ2-7, with TRBD1 matching over 7 bases. The CDR3 DNA sequence: TGTGCCAGCAGGTTTATTGCACAGGGGCCCTACGAGCAGTACTTC. This encodes CASRFIAQGPYEQYF.